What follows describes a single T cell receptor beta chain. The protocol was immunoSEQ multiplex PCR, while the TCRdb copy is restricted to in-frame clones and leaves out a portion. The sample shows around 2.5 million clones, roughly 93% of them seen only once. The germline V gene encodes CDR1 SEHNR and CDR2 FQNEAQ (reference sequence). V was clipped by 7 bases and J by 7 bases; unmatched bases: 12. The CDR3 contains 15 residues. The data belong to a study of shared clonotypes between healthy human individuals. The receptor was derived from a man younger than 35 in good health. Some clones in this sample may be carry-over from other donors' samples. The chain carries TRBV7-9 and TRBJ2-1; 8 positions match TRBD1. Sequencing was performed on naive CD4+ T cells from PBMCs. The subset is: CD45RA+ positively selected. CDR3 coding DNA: TGTGCCAGCATATATTCCGGGACAGGTCAGAATGAGCAGTTCTTC. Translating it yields CASIYSGTGQNEQFF. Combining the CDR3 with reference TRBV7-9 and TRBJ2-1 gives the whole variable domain DTGVSQNPRHKITKRGQNVTFRCDPISEHNRLYWYRQTLGQGPEFLTYFQNEAQLEKSRLLSDRFSAERPKGSFSTLEIQRTEQGDSAMYLCASIYSGTGQNEQFFGPGTRLTVL.